The 31 T cell receptor beta chains reported below all come from one sample, sequenced in a study of T cells in Graves' hyperthyroidism and ophthalmopathy. RNA transcripts provided the source from which TCR beta CDR3 regions were amplified. HTBI primers were used for first-round RT-PCR of the TCR CDR3. TCRdb re-analysed the multiplex PCR reads in MiXCR, keeping a single row per CDR3 protein. The data hold around 300,000 distinct CDR3 sequences, with about 15% observed a single time. Sequencing was done on a sample of blood. These receptors originate from a woman aged 30 to 39 with Graves' hyperthyroidism.

This clonotype was detected many times. This chain uses TRBV9 with TRBJ2-1; D unclear. The germline V and J ends were trimmed by 6 bases and 7 bases, with 8 bases remaining between them. The CDR3 covers 11 residues. In germline, CDR1 is SGDLS, CDR2 YYNGEE. CDR3 region: CASNRANEQFF. The CDR3 DNA reads as TGTGCCAGCAATCGGGCTAATGAGCAGTTCTTC.

This clonotype was seen a handful of times. This rearrangement joins TRBV7-9 to TRBJ2-2, with D tentatively TRBD2 (5 bases). The germline gives CDR1 SEHNR, CDR2 FQNEAQ (reference sequence). The CDR3 spans 17 residues. Trimming took 5 bases from V and 4 from J, leaving 20 bases between them. CDR3 sequence reads: CASSHKASMVFTGELFF. The CDR3 coding sequence is TGTGCCAGCAGCCACAAGGCTAGCATGGTTTTCACCGGGGAGCTGTTTTTT.

This clonotype appeared a few times. The chain links TRBV6-1 to TRBJ2-1; 12 positions match TRBD2. This CDR3 spans 15 amino acids. With V trimmed by 6 bases and J by 6 bases, 6 bases remained unmatched. Germline values: CDR1 MNHNS, CDR2 SASEGT. DNA for the CDR3: TGTGCCAGCAGCCATCTAGCGGGAGGGCCCAATGAGCAGTTCTTC. It is translated as CASSHLAGGPNEQFF.

The table lists this clonotype with many counts. The genes are TRBV7-2 and TRBJ2-5; D might be TRBD1 (6 bases). The CDR3 runs to 16 residues. Germline V gene lookup returns CDR1 SGHTA and CDR2 FQGNSA. Trimming took off 5 bases at V and 1 base at J, with 17 bases between the two ends. The CDR3 is CASSANRDTSQETQYF. CDR3 bases: TGTGCCAGCAGCGCAAACCGGGACACCTCCCAAGAGACCCAGTACTTC.

This clonotype was observed many times. The rearrangement uses TRBV27 and TRBJ2-7, with 7 bases that match TRBD2. CDR3 length: 12 residues. The germline V gene encodes CDR1 MNHEY and CDR2 SMNVEV (reference sequence). Trimming cost V 11 bases and J 6 bases; bases outside gene matches: 10. The CDR3 protein is CASSGVRGEQYF. The CDR3, as DNA: TGTGCCTCCAGCGGGGTGAGAGGCGAGCAGTACTTC.

A single count supports this clonotype. A much larger clone lies one base from this, so it may be a read error. The V and J genes are TRBV12-3 or TRBV12-4 and TRBJ1-5; no clear D gene. The length of the CDR3 is 14 residues. The CDR3 reads CASGFKGNNQPQHF. The CDR3 nucleotides read TGTGCCAGCGGTTTTAAAGGGAACAATCAGCCCCAGCATTTT.

In this sample, this clonotype turned up many times. The chain is built from TRBV10-3 and TRBJ2-7; tentatively, D is TRBD2 (5 bases). Germline CDR1 is ENHRY and CDR2 is SYGVKD. Trimming pared 3 bases from V and 2 bases from J, leaving 17 bases between. There are 16 residues in the CDR3. CDR3 DNA sequence: TGTGCCATCAGTGATCGCTTTAGCGCCAAACCCTACGAGCAGTACTTC. It codes for CAISDRFSAKPYEQYF.

The chain employs TRBV19 and TRBJ1-5; D unresolved. Trimming left V 5 bases short and J 2 bases short, with 10 bases between. The CDR3 covers 14 residues. Germline assignment: CDR1 LNHDA and CDR2 SQIVND (reference sequence). The DNA for the CDR3 is TGTGCCAGTAGTGTCAGCAGAGGCAATCAGCCCCAGCATTTT. As protein: CASSVSRGNQPQHF.

This clonotype occurred many times. This chain connects TRBV28 to TRBJ1-1; maybe TRBD1 (6 bases). This CDR3 is 16 amino acids long. CDR1 MDHEN and CDR2 SYDVKM come from the germline V gene. Trimming stripped 6 bases from V and 1 base from J, with 18 bases between. This chain's CDR3 is CASSLGGGLRNTEAFF. DNA for the CDR3: TGTGCCAGCAGCCTCGGGGGGGGGCTACGGAACACTGAAGCTTTCTTT.

This clonotype came up many times. The genes are TRBV28 and TRBJ2-7; unclear D gene. Between the trimmed V and J ends, which lost 4 bases and 3 bases, there was a span of 13 bases. CDR3 length: 14 residues. Germline V gene data show CDR1 as MDHEN and CDR2 as SYDVKM. The CDR3 bases are TGTGCCAGCAGTTCCTACGGACGAGACTACGAGCAGTACTTC. Its translation: CASSSYGRDYEQYF. Full variable domain (remainder filled in from reference TRBV28 and TRBJ2-7): DVKVTQSSRYLVKRTGEKVFLECVQDMDHENMFWYRQDPGLGLRLIYFSYDVKMKEKGDIPEGYSVSREKKERFSLILESASTNQTSMYLCASSSYGRDYEQYFGPGTRLTVT.

The sample holds many counts of this clonotype. The chain combines TRBV2 with TRBJ1-1; D is ambiguous. CDR3 size: 12 residues. V lost 11 bases to trimming and J lost 5 bases, with 15 bases between them. The germline V gene has CDR1 SNHLY and CDR2 FYNNEI. CDR3 region: CAGTYLETEAFF. In DNA, the CDR3 is TGTGCCGGAACCTATCTGGAAACTGAAGCTTTCTTT.

The rearrangement joins TRBV30 to TRBJ2-3; 9 nucleotides agree with TRBD2. J gave up 4 bases and V 0 bases, and 5 bases lay outside the gene matches. Germline loops: CDR1 GTSNPN, CDR2 SVGIG (reference sequence). The CDR3 length is 15 residues. The CDR3: CAWSVGASGADTQYF. The CDR3 DNA follows: TGTGCCTGGAGTGTCGGGGCTAGCGGGGCAGATACGCAGTATTTT.

This chain joins TRBV6-1 and TRBJ1-6, with no clear D. The germline CDR1 and CDR2 sequences are MNHNS and SASEGT. There are 17 residues in the CDR3. The V gene lost 3 bases and the J gene lost 5 bases, with 17 bases spanning the gap. The CDR3 region has the DNA TGTGCCAGCAGTGACAGGCGGGTGGCAGCCCATAATTCACCCCTCCACTTT. It is translated as CASSDRRVAAHNSPLHF.

This clonotype came up many times. The rearrangement joins TRBV12-3 or TRBV12-4 to TRBJ1-2; D gene uncertain. The V and J ends lost 2 bases and 6 bases respectively, with 10 bases between them. The CDR3 runs to 13 residues. The CDR3 here is CASSLRDSDGYTF. The CDR3 DNA follows: TGTGCCAGCAGTTTACGGGATTCTGATGGCTACACCTTC.

This clonotype has only a few counts. The V and J genes are TRBV30 and TRBJ1-5, with D tentatively TRBD1 (6 bases). The CDR3 loop spans 14 amino acids. Trimming cost V 3 bases and J 4 bases, with 13 bases left between them. Germline CDR1 is GTSNPN and CDR2 is SVGIG (reference sequence). The CDR3 protein is CAWSQVTGNQPQHF. The CDR3 DNA reads TGTGCCTGGAGCCAAGTCACAGGGAATCAGCCCCAGCATTTT.

The chain carries TRBV20-1 and TRBJ2-7; 10 nucleotides match TRBD2. The CDR3 spans 17 residues. Germline V gives CDR1 DFQATT, CDR2 SNEGSKA (reference sequence). The ends lost 6 bases at V and 3 bases at J; junction bases unmatched: 17. CDR3 region: CSAEPLAGVRLNYEQYF. The CDR3 nucleotides read TGCAGTGCAGAACCCCTAGCGGGAGTAAGGTTGAACTACGAGCAGTACTTC.

This clonotype occurred many times. This chain uses TRBV28 with TRBJ1-4; possible D gene TRBD1, 5 bases. This CDR3 contains 15 residues. V was cut by 6 bases and J by 0 bases, with 11 bases left in between. Germline V gene sequence: CDR1 MDHEN, CDR2 SYDVKM. In DNA form, the CDR3 reads TGTGCCAGCAGGTACGACAGAACAACTAATGAAAAACTGTTTTTT. Its protein product is CASRYDRTTNEKLFF.

V usage is TRBV6-1 and J usage is TRBJ1-2; D might be TRBD1 (5 bases). The ends were cut back, 3 bases at V and 2 bases at J, with 7 bases in the middle. The germline CDR1 and CDR2 sequences are MNHNS and SASEGT. The CDR3 covers 13 residues. CDR3 bases: TGTGCCAGCAGTGACAGGGTCAACTATGGCTACACCTTC. Its protein product is CASSDRVNYGYTF.

This chain uses TRBV2 with TRBJ1-6; TRBD1 aligns across 8 bases. This CDR3 region has 14 residues. The germline CDR1 and CDR2 sequences are SNHLY and FYNNEI. The trim removed 7 bases at V and 5 bases at J, leaving 4 bases unmatched. CDR3 sequence (DNA): TGTGCCAGCAAAGACAGGGGTAATAATTCACCCCTCCACTTT. As protein: CASKDRGNNSPLHF.

The sample holds many counts of this clonotype. The CDR3 loop reads CASSLGPQSRGTDTQYF. The CDR3 nucleotides are TGTGCCAGCAGCTTAGGACCTCAGTCGCGCGGCACAGATACGCAGTATTTT. The chain uses TRBV7-2 and TRBJ2-3, with no clear D. Trimming removed 1 base at V and 1 base at J, with 15 bases between. The germline gives CDR1 SGHTA, CDR2 FQGNSA. The length of the CDR3 is 17 residues.

This chain connects TRBV12-3 or TRBV12-4 to TRBJ2-6, with no clear D. The CDR3 spans 14 residues. V was clipped by 6 bases and J by 0 bases, with 6 bases between them. This CDR3 is CASRKPSGANVLTF. As DNA, the CDR3 is TGTGCCAGCAGGAAGCCCTCTGGGGCCAACGTCCTGACTTTC.

There are many counts of this clonotype. V is TRBV20-1 and J is TRBJ2-3, with D perhaps TRBD2 (6 bases). Germline-derived CDR1 and CDR2 are DFQATT and SNEGSKA (reference sequence). The V end lost 0 bases, the J end lost 2 bases, and 15 bases lay between the germline ends. The CDR3 is 16 residues long. Here the CDR3 reads CSARDSWRGLTDTQYF. The CDR3 nucleotides are TGCAGTGCTAGAGATAGCTGGAGGGGTCTCACAGATACGCAGTATTTT.

This clonotype turned up a few times. The chain carries TRBV7-8 and TRBJ1-3; no reliable D call. Per the germline V gene, CDR1 is SGHVS and CDR2 is FQNEAQ. Trimming removed 1 base at V and 5 bases at J, with 6 bases between. There are 13 residues in the CDR3. In nucleotides, the CDR3 is TGTGCCAGCAGCTTAGACAACAGAAACACCATATATTTT. This codes for CASSLDNRNTIYF.

This clonotype was detected a few times. The V call is TRBV6-1, the J call TRBJ1-4, with TRBD1 as a possible D gene (6 bases). Trimming pared 6 bases from V and 4 bases from J, leaving 12 bases between. The CDR3 loop spans 14 amino acids. Germline V gene sequence: CDR1 MNHNS, CDR2 SASEGT. In DNA form, the CDR3 reads TGTGCCAGCAGACCAACAGGGAATAATGAAAAACTGTTTTTT. It specifies CASRPTGNNEKLFF.

This clonotype was picked up many times. The V gene is TRBV11-1, the J gene TRBJ2-3, with 14 bases fitting TRBD2. This CDR3 is built from 15 residues. V was clipped by 7 bases and J by 5 bases; unmatched bases: 5. Per the germline V gene, CDR1 is SGHAT and CDR2 is FQDESV (reference sequence). The CDR3 DNA is TGTGCCAGCACCTCCGGGACTAGCGGGGGAGATACGCAGTATTTT. Protein: CASTSGTSGGDTQYF.

The sample holds a few counts of this clonotype. The chain employs TRBV29-1 and TRBJ1-2, with TRBD1 matching 10 bases. The germline gives CDR1 SQVTM, CDR2 ANQGSEA. This CDR3 has 12 amino acids. The V gene end was trimmed by 6 bases and the J gene end by 6 bases; junction bases not matched to a gene: 4. Here the CDR3 DNA reads TGCAGCGTGTGGACAGGGGGGGATGGCTACACCTTC. This sequence encodes CSVWTGGDGYTF.

J is TRBJ1-4 and V is TRBV7-9; 7 nucleotides match TRBD1. Germline loops: CDR1 SEHNR, CDR2 FQNEAQ (reference sequence). CDR3 length: 15 residues. V trimming: 5 bases; J trimming: 4 bases; junction bases outside the gene matches: 7. CDR3 region: CASSRRDSDNEKLFF. The CDR3 DNA reads TGTGCCAGCAGCCGCCGGGACAGCGATAATGAAAAACTGTTTTTT. Using reference TRBV7-9 and TRBJ1-4 for the parts outside the CDR3, the full variable domain is DTGVSQNPRHKITKRGQNVTFRCDPISEHNRLYWYRQTLGQGPEFLTYFQNEAQLEKSRLLSDRFSAERPKGSFSTLEIQRTEQGDSAMYLCASSRRDSDNEKLFFGSGTQLSVL.

The rearrangement joins TRBV5-4 to TRBJ2-3, with D tentatively TRBD1 (7 bases). This CDR3 has 14 amino acids. CDR1 and CDR2 (germline): SGHNT, YYREEE (reference sequence). The V and J ends lost 3 bases and 5 bases respectively, with 13 bases between them. DNA for the CDR3: TGTGCCAGCAGCTCTCGACAGGGAGGAGATACGCAGTATTTT. Protein: CASSSRQGGDTQYF.

This clonotype was seen ten or more times. V usage is TRBV7-2 and J usage is TRBJ2-7, with 9 bases that match TRBD1. This CDR3 is 16 amino acids long. V was clipped by 5 bases and J by 9 bases; unmatched bases: 17. Germline V lookup: CDR1 SGHTA, CDR2 FQGNSA. CDR3 sequence: CASSPPGDRAPGRQYF. CDR3 sequence (DNA): TGTGCCAGCAGCCCCCCGGGGGACAGGGCGCCAGGGCGGCAGTACTTC. Full variable domain (remainder filled in from reference TRBV7-2 and TRBJ2-7): GAGVSQSPSNKVTEKGKDVELRCDPISGHTALYWYRQSLGQGLEFLIYFQGNSAPDKSGLPSDRFSAERTGGSVSTLTIQRTQQEDSAVYLCASSPPGDRAPGRQYFGPGTRLTVT.

This clonotype showed up many times. V is TRBV6-2 or TRBV6-3 and J is TRBJ2-1; D gene ambiguous. V lost 8 bases and J lost 4, with 24 bases in between. Looked up from germline, CDR1 is MNHEY and CDR2 is SVGEGT. The CDR3 extends over 17 amino acids. The DNA for the CDR3 is TGTGCCAGCTTATCCTCCCCTAGTGGGGTAGGGTACAATGAGCAGTTCTTC. Its protein product is CASLSSPSGVGYNEQFF.

This clonotype was recorded at least ten times. V is TRBV20-1 and J is TRBJ2-2, with TRBD1 as a possible D gene (5 bases). With 4 bases removed from V and 0 bases from J, the gap between germline ends came to 6 bases. Per the germline V gene, CDR1 is DFQATT and CDR2 is SNEGSKA (reference sequence). The CDR3 extends over 13 amino acids. The CDR3 is CSAKGSNTGELFF. The CDR3 DNA sequence: TGCAGTGCTAAGGGGTCGAACACCGGGGAGCTGTTTTTT.